The table lists the clone carrying this T cell receptor beta chain with many counts. The antigen remains undetermined. One entry per CDR3 protein results from TCRdb running MiXCR on the 5' RACE reads. The sample lists a few hundred thousand distinct CDR3 sequences, over 6.5% occurring once. The data were obtained in a study of T cells after yellow fever vaccination. General study points: Once the booster was given, most primary-vaccination clones reappeared, at about 96% for CD4 and roughly 86% for CD8.

Source: CD4+ T cells sorted from PBMCs, taken on the day of the yellow fever booster vaccination. The clonotype was recovered from a young man who received the YFV17D yellow fever vaccine.

CDR3 region: CASSLVPLAVQETQYF. CDR3 coding DNA: TGCGCCAGCAGCTTGGTACCACTAGCGGTCCAAGAGACCCAGTACTTC. The V and J genes are TRBV5-1 and TRBJ2-5, with 8 positions matching TRBD2. The CDR3 totals 16 residues. The trim removed 0 bases at V and 1 base at J, leaving 5 bases unmatched. Germline lookup yields CDR1 SGHRS and CDR2 YFSETQ.